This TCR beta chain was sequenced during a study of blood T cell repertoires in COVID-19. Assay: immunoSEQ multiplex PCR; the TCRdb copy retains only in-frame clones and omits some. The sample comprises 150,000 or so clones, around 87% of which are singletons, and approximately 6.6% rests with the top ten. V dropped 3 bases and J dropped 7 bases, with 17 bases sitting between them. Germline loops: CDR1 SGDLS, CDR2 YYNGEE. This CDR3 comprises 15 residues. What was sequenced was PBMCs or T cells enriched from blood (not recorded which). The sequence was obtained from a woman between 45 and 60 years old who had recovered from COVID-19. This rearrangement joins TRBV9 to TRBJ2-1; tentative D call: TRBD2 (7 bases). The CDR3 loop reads CASSAKSGGSNEQFF. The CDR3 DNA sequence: TGTGCCAGCAGCGCAAAATCGGGGGGCTCTAATGAGCAGTTCTTC. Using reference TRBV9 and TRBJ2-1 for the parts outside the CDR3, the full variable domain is DSGVTQTPKHLITATGQRVTLRCSPRSGDLSVYWYQQSLDQGLQFLIQYYNGEERAKGNILERFSAQQFPDLHSELNLSSLELGDSALYFCASSAKSGGSNEQFFGPGTRLTVL.